The clone carrying this T cell receptor (beta chain) showed up many times. The antigen is unknown. Time point in this sample: persistent/refractory GD, antithyroid drugs over 5 years with positive TRAb. Making the TCR library involved RNA that had been extracted from PBMCs. Diagnosis followed American Thyroid Association guidelines for Graves' disease. These data originate in a study of regulatory T cells in long-lasting Graves disease. Study results and limitations: Persistent Graves' patients showed less TCR diversity than newly diagnosed ones. Sample size was small, which may have lowered accuracy.

V was clipped by 4 bases and J by 7 bases, with 16 bases between them. This CDR3 has 15 residues. The germline gives CDR1 SGHTA, CDR2 FQGNSA. For TCR beta, libraries came from iRepertoire HTBI primers and Arm-PCR of CDR3 regions. TCRdb reanalysed the multiplex PCR reads using MiXCR and keeps one entry per CDR3 protein. Counted here are a few hundred thousand distinct CDR3 sequences, around a quarter occurring once; the ten biggest clones make up approximately 25%. This receptor was identified in a female donor with Graves disease. The chain carries TRBV7-2 and TRBJ1-4; maybe TRBD1 (5 bases). The sample in question was peripheral blood mononuclear cells (PBMCs), obtained when the disease was refractory, from a patient treated with antithyroid drugs. The CDR3 coding sequence is TGTGCCAGCAGCTCCATCGGCAGGGATGGTGAAAAACTGTTTTTT. It specifies CASSSIGRDGEKLFF.